The 14 T cell receptor beta chains reported below all come from one sample, sequenced in a study of human T cells and chemical hapten exposure. Time point of the sample: patch test 2, 6 weeks after DPC sensitization. Treatment indicated: therapeutic diphenylcyclopropenone sensitization with weekly scalp DPC. Via MiXCR, TCRdb re-called the RACE reads, giving one row per CDR3 protein. The sample contains about 70,000 distinct CDR3 sequences, 8.5% of which appear only once. The source material was whole blood, sampled in connection with sensitization to the hapten diphenylcyclopropenone (DPC). Every receptor here comes from a woman between 50 and 59 years old with alopecia areata. Some clones in this sample may be carry-over from other donors' samples.

The sample holds a few counts of this clonotype. This sequence joins TRBV7-2 and TRBJ2-3, with 12 bases identical to TRBD2. CDR3 length: 17 amino acids. J gave up 5 bases and V 4 bases, and 10 bases lay outside the gene matches. Germline V gene lookup returns CDR1 SGHTA and CDR2 FQGNSA. The CDR3 nucleotides are TGTGCCAGCAGCTCACCCTCACTAGCGGGGGGCCAAGATACGCAGTATTTT. Amino acids: CASSSPSLAGGQDTQYF. Full variable domain (missing parts from reference TRBV7-2 and TRBJ2-3): GAGVSQSPSNKVTEKGKDVELRCDPISGHTALYWYRQSLGQGLEFLIYFQGNSAPDKSGLPSDRFSAERTGGSVSTLTIQRTQQEDSAVYLCASSSPSLAGGQDTQYFGPGTRLTVL.

This clonotype was observed a few times. This chain uses TRBV27 with TRBJ1-2; D is possibly TRBD1 (6 bases). V lost 10 bases and J lost 8, with 17 bases in between. Germline assignment: CDR1 MNHEY and CDR2 SMNVEV (reference sequence). There are 12 residues in the CDR3. The CDR3 reads CATLTGFLGYTF. As DNA, the CDR3 is TGTGCCACCTTAACAGGGTTCTTGGGCTACACCTTC.

This clonotype has more than one count but fewer than ten. The rearrangement uses TRBV21-1 and TRBJ2-3. TRBV21-1 is deemed a pseudogene. This CDR3 has 18 amino acids. CDR3 sequence reads: CASFTGNANRISTDTQYF. DNA of the CDR3: TGTGCCAGTTTCACGGGGAACGCCAATCGTATTAGCACAGATACGCAGTATTTT.

This clonotype came up a few times. V is TRBV28 and J is TRBJ1-1, with D possibly being TRBD1 (5 bases). With 5 bases removed from V and 0 bases from J, the gap between germline ends came to 13 bases. Per the germline V gene, CDR1 is MDHEN and CDR2 is SYDVKM. This CDR3 is 15 amino acids long. CDR3 amino acids: CASSGDGAMNTEAFF. The CDR3 DNA follows: TGTGCCAGCAGTGGGGACGGGGCAATGAACACTGAAGCTTTCTTT.

This clonotype has just a few counts. V usage is TRBV6-5 and J usage is TRBJ2-3; perhaps TRBD2 as D (6 bases). Germline CDR1 is MNHEY and CDR2 is SVGAGI. The CDR3 contains 15 residues. V was cut by 0 bases and J by 6 bases, with 13 bases left in between. CDR3 sequence reads: CASSYSVIGGDTQYF. CDR3 bases: TGTGCCAGCAGTTACTCAGTTATTGGGGGGGATACGCAGTATTTT.

V usage is TRBV6-2 or TRBV6-3 and J usage is TRBJ1-1; D is ambiguous. Looked up from germline, CDR1 is MNHEY and CDR2 is SVGEGT. V lost 7 bases and J lost 4, with 13 bases in between. The CDR3 sequence is 13 residues long. The CDR3 nucleotides read TGTGCCAGCAAGGAGGCGGGTCGCACTGAAGCTTTCTTT. It is translated as CASKEAGRTEAFF.

This clonotype showed up just a few times. The chain has TRBV24-1 and TRBJ2-3, with 8 bases aligning to TRBD2. Germline V gene data show CDR1 as KGHDR and CDR2 as SFDVKD. The CDR3 contains 18 residues. V shed 7 bases, J shed 5 bases, and the junction held 19 bases outside the gene matches. CDR3 in DNA: TGTGCCACCAGCCCAACGGCCTTGGCGGGAGGCCGTGGAGATACGCAGTATTTT. Amino acid sequence: CATSPTALAGGRGDTQYF.

This clonotype was detected ten times or more. The rearrangement uses TRBV13 and TRBJ1-2; possible D gene TRBD1, 5 bases. This CDR3 region has 14 residues. The V gene's germline CDR1 is PRHDT and CDR2 FYEKMQ (reference sequence). V lost 1 base, J lost 6 bases, and 12 bases lay in between. The CDR3 coding sequence is TGTGCCAGCAGCTTAGTGTGGCGGGGGGATGGCTACACCTTC. Residues: CASSLVWRGDGYTF. The whole variable domain, remainder taken from reference TRBV13 and TRBJ1-2, is AAGVIQSPRHLIKEKRETATLKCYPIPRHDTVYWYQQGPGQDPQFLISFYEKMQSDKGSIPDRFSAQQFSDYHSELNMSSLELGDSALYFCASSLVWRGDGYTFGSGTRLTVV.

This clonotype was counted a few times. The rearrangement links TRBV28 to TRBJ1-1, with 7 bases fitting TRBD1. With V trimmed by 4 bases and J by 1 base, 9 bases remained unmatched. The CDR3 consists of 16 residues. Germline V gene lookup returns CDR1 MDHEN and CDR2 SYDVKM. The CDR3: CASSSPGTAGNTEAFF. The CDR3 bases are TGTGCCAGCAGTTCGCCCGGGACAGCGGGGAACACTGAAGCTTTCTTT.

This clonotype was detected a few times. The chain couples TRBV6-6 to TRBJ2-5; 10 nucleotides agree with TRBD2. The germline CDR1 and CDR2 sequences are MNHNY and SVGAGI (reference sequence). This CDR3 region has 17 residues. The J segment lost 4 bases and the V segment lost 6 bases, leaving 14 bases of the junction unmatched. The CDR3: CASSPGSSGGVGETQYF. The CDR3 DNA is TGTGCCAGCAGCCCCGGGTCGAGCGGGGGGGTAGGAGAGACCCAGTACTTC.

There are a few counts of this clonotype. The chain carries TRBV20-1 and TRBJ2-7; maybe TRBD1 (6 bases). V was shortened by 6 bases and J by 6 bases, with 15 bases between the two germline ends. The CDR3 spans 12 residues. Germline CDR1 and CDR2: DFQATT and SNEGSKA (reference sequence). DNA of the CDR3: TGCAGTGCGGGCAAACAGGGAACCGAGCAGTACTTC. It is translated as CSAGKQGTEQYF.

J is TRBJ1-5 and V is TRBV4-1; 8 bases are a match to TRBD1. The trim removed 0 bases at V and 4 bases at J, leaving 5 bases unmatched. The germline gives CDR1 MGHRA, CDR2 YSYEKL. The CDR3 is 16 amino acids. The CDR3 spells CASSQDWTGRNQPQHF. The CDR3 region has the DNA TGCGCCAGCAGCCAAGACTGGACAGGGAGGAATCAGCCCCAGCATTTT.

The rearrangement uses TRBV7-9 and TRBJ2-2; D is unresolved. V lost 3 bases to trimming and J lost 4 bases, with 6 bases between them. CDR3 length equals 13 residues. The V gene's germline CDR1 is SEHNR and CDR2 FQNEAQ (reference sequence). The CDR3 DNA follows: TGTGCCAGCAGCTTTCAGGTCACCGGGGAGCTGTTTTTT. This encodes CASSFQVTGELFF.

In this sample, this clonotype turned up a few times. The rearrangement uses TRBV20-1 and TRBJ1-1; 10 bases are shared with TRBD1. After removal of 7 bases from V and 5 bases from J, the junction contained 10 bases not matched to a gene. The germline V gene has CDR1 DFQATT and CDR2 SNEGSKA (reference sequence). The CDR3 extends over 14 amino acids. DNA of the CDR3: TGCAGTGTTACGACGGACAGGGGGAGGACTGAAGCTTTCTTT. Translated, it gives CSVTTDRGRTEAFF.